Below, one T cell receptor beta chain is given with its context. The data are from a study of blood T cell repertoires in COVID-19. J gave up 8 bases and V 5 bases, and 7 bases lay outside the gene matches. CDR3 size: 15 residues. Germline V gene lookup returns CDR1 SGHTA and CDR2 FQGTGA. The data were produced by immunoSEQ multiplex PCR, yet TCRdb's version contains in-frame clones alone and is incomplete. The table shows roughly 75,000 clones, with roughly four fifths occurring only once. The chain combines TRBV7-3 with TRBJ2-1; the match to TRBD2 covers 12 bases. The origin of this receptor is a man aged 65 to 85 with acute or convalescent COVID-19. Sequenced sample: peripheral blood. The CDR3 coding sequence is TGTGCCAGCAGCCTTCGGACTAGCGGGATCCATGAGCAGTTCTTC. It specifies CASSLRTSGIHEQFF.